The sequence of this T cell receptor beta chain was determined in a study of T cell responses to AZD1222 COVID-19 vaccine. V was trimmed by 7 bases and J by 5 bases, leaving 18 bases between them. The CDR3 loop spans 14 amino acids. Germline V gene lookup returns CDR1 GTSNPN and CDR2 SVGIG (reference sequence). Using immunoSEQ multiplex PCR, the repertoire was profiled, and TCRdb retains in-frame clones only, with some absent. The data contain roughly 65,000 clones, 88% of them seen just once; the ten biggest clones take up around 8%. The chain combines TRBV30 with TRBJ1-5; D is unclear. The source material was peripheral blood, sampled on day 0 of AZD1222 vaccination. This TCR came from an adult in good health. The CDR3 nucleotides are TGTGCCTCAGGCGGGGAGGCGGGTGATCAGCCCCAGCATTTT. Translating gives CASGGEAGDQPQHF.